This T cell receptor beta chain stems from a study of T cells in Graves' hyperthyroidism and ophthalmopathy. General study results and limits: Most expanded thyroid clonotypes above 0.001 also appeared in blood. The model anticipated ophthalmopathy a median around six months pre-onset.

TCR beta CDR3 regions were amplified from RNA. HTBI primers were the set used in a first-round RT-PCR of the TCR CDR3. TCRdb processed the multiplex PCR reads anew with MiXCR; each CDR3 protein has one entry. The sample comprises hundreds of thousands of distinct CDR3 sequences, 40% to 55% of which are singletons, and 8.2% rests with the top ten. Per the germline V gene, CDR1 is SEHNR and CDR2 is FQNEAQ (reference sequence). This CDR3 region has 15 residues. Deletions cut 1 base from V and 3 bases from J, with 13 bases between. This clonotype came up many times. What it binds is unknown. This rearrangement joins TRBV7-9 to TRBJ2-7; D unclear. Sequencing was performed on peripheral blood or thyroid tissue (not recorded which). This sequence originates from a woman in her late teens or twenties with Graves' hyperthyroidism. The CDR3 sequence: CASSLVLYGSYEQYF. DNA of the CDR3: TGTGCCAGCAGCTTAGTCCTGTATGGAAGCTACGAGCAGTACTTC.